Below, 8 T cell receptor beta chains from the same sample are listed, as sequenced in a study of shared clonotypes between healthy human individuals. Repertoires were generated with immunoSEQ multiplex PCR, while TCRdb's copy carries only in-frame clones and drops some. The sample holds around 2.1 million clones, around 93% seen once. It was CD45RO-negative cells, positively selected for CCR7, that made up naive CD8 cells, with terminally differentiated effector memory CD45RA+ cells excluded. The sequenced material came from naive CD8+ T cells from PBMCs. These receptor sequences come from a man between 18 and 29 years old in good health. Some clones in this sample may be carry-over from other donors' samples.

This chain connects TRBV7-7 to TRBJ1-1, with D perhaps matching TRBD1 (6 bases). V shed 0 bases and J shed 6 bases, with 8 bases lying between them. CDR1 is SSHAT, CDR2 FNYEAQ, per germline (reference sequence). The CDR3 contains 13 residues. Written as DNA, the CDR3 is TGTGCCAGCAGCTTAGCCAGGGGTTCTGAAGCTTTCTTT. The encoded protein is CASSLARGSEAFF. The variable domain in full, with the rest retrieved from reference TRBV7-7 and TRBJ1-1, is GAGVSQSPRYKVTKRGQDVTLRCDPISSHATLYWYQQALGQGPEFLTYFNYEAQPDKSGLPSDRFSAERPEGSISTLTIQRTEQRDSAMYRCASSLARGSEAFFGQGTRLTVV.

The gene calls are TRBV27 and TRBJ2-3; 9 bases match TRBD2. The CDR3 length is 17 residues. The germline V gene has CDR1 MNHEY and CDR2 SMNVEV (reference sequence). V was clipped by 3 bases and J by 2 bases; unmatched bases: 9. CDR3 region: CASSLGPSGTITDTQYF. The DNA of the CDR3 is TGTGCCAGCAGTTTGGGGCCTAGCGGGACTATCACAGATACGCAGTATTTT.

V is TRBV28 and J is TRBJ1-1, with 9 positions matching TRBD1. The CDR3 runs 17 residues. V shed 3 bases, J shed 6 bases, and the junction held 14 bases outside the gene matches. CDR1 MDHEN and CDR2 SYDVKM come from the germline V gene. The CDR3 reads CASSFQHRGLFGAEAFF. CDR3 nucleotides: TGTGCCAGCAGTTTCCAACACAGGGGGCTATTTGGCGCTGAAGCTTTCTTT.

This clone was observed a single time. The chain combines TRBV7-9 with TRBJ2-7; D not certain. CDR1 is SEHNR, CDR2 FQNEAQ, per germline (reference sequence). The CDR3 spans 15 residues. Trimming shortened V by 5 bases and J by 0 bases, and 14 bases separated the two germline ends. CDR3 bases: TGTGCCAGCAGCCCCTTCGAGGTGAGCTCCTACGAGCAGTACTTC. It codes for CASSPFEVSSYEQYF.

The chain employs TRBV21-1 and TRBJ1-1; the table calls TRBD1, which could not be checked here. TRBV21-1 is a known pseudogene. The CDR3 spans 18 residues. CDR3 in amino acids: CASSKSGYRGLECTEAFF. DNA for the CDR3: TGTGCCAGCAGCAAAAGTGGTTACAGGGGGCTTGAGTGTACTGAAGCTTTCTTT.

This clone was seen a single time. The chain employs TRBV27 and TRBJ1-5; D is unclear. Trimming removed 2 bases at V and 11 bases at J, with 16 bases between. CDR3 size: 14 residues. The germline CDR1 and CDR2 sequences are MNHEY and SMNVEV (reference sequence). CDR3 nucleotide sequence: TGTGCCAGCAGTTTAATAGGCACCTCACCAGCCCAGCATTTT. This gives the protein CASSLIGTSPAQHF.

The V and J genes are TRBV4-1 and TRBJ1-1, with D perhaps TRBD1 (5 bases). Germline values: CDR1 MGHRA, CDR2 YSYEKL. V dropped 3 bases and J dropped 7 bases, with 9 bases sitting between them. The CDR3 contains 12 residues. The CDR3 spells CASSQGDSEAFF. Here the CDR3 DNA reads TGCGCCAGCAGCCAGGGAGACAGTGAAGCTTTCTTT.

Worth noting for this clone: The same CDR3 can be traced to other DNA sequences in this sample. The V call is TRBV7-6, the J call TRBJ2-5; D might be TRBD1 (5 bases). CDR1 SGHVS and CDR2 FNYEAQ come from the germline V gene. CDR3 length: 13 amino acids. V shed 1 base and J shed 4 bases, with 7 bases lying between them. The CDR3, as DNA: TGTGCCAGCAGCTTAGGGGGCTCAGAGACCCAGTACTTC. Protein sequence: CASSLGGSETQYF.